In its sample, the clone carrying this TCR beta chain was seen a few times. Its antigen is not identified. These data are taken from a study of identical twins. Overall study results and limits: Alpha sequences out of frame and shared by twins had excess low generation probability.

Unmatched junction bases numbered 8, after V lost 6 bases and J lost 10 bases. The CDR3 extends over 13 amino acids. Germline loops: CDR1 MDHEN, CDR2 SYDVKM. There were only healthy Caucasians among the donors. TCRdb recomputed calls from the 5' RACE reads with MiXCR, one row per CDR3 protein. The sample lists some 590,000 distinct CDR3 sequences, 9.6% seen once, with roughly 3.2% in the top ten. The sample was also reused in another study, on yellow fever vaccine responses in identical twins.

This clonotype was sampled from a woman aged 18-29 years in good health. The sample comprised PBMCs. V is TRBV28 and J is TRBJ2-1; 8 bases align to TRBD2. The CDR3 loop reads CASRGGLVYEQFF. The CDR3 DNA follows: TGTGCCAGCAGAGGGGGACTAGTTTACGAGCAGTTCTTC.